Sequencing of this T cell receptor (beta chain) was carried out in a study of blood T cell repertoires in COVID-19. Per the authors' pipeline: Amplification from reference gene primers served as the basis for estimated nucleated cell counts. Some clones are missing from TCRdb's copy, which holds only in-frame ones; the method was immunoSEQ multiplex PCR. The DNA gave D and trimming, while V, J and clone size come from that table. The sample records over 25,000 clones, 84% being singletons. With V trimmed by 7 bases and J by 0 bases, 11 bases remained unmatched. Per the germline V gene, CDR1 is MDHEN and CDR2 is SYDVKM. The CDR3 extends over 17 amino acids. This clone was seen a handful of times.

This sequence originates from a man between 65 and 79 years old with active COVID-19. Sample: peripheral blood. The gene calls are TRBV28 and TRBJ1-5; 8 nucleotides agree with TRBD1. The CDR3 loop is CASTSGQAVYSNQPQHF. The CDR3 DNA reads TGTGCCAGCACCTCGGGACAGGCAGTTTATAGCAATCAGCCCCAGCATTTT.